These 13 T cell receptor beta chains were all obtained from the same sample, sequenced in a study of blood T cell repertoires in COVID-19 (dated by TCRdb to the early 2020s). Library construction relied on the immunoSEQ multiplex PCR assay. As stored in TCRdb, this immuneACCESS dataset retains in-frame rearrangements with V and J assigned. A fraction of the clones does not appear; measured against another copy, unresolved V genes explain less than half of the discrepancy, and the remainder lacks a known reason. The sample profile shows 340,000 or so clones; 87% of them were found once. 1% of the sample is in the top ten clones. The sample taken for sequencing was peripheral blood. These TCRs come from a man aged 45-65 years with active or convalescent COVID-19.

This clone has just a few counts. The J gene is TRBJ2-1, the V gene TRBV19, with 7 bases identical to TRBD1. The CDR3 extends over 14 amino acids. Germline assignment: CDR1 LNHDA and CDR2 SQIVND (reference sequence). Trimming cost V 5 bases and J 4 bases; bases outside gene matches: 5. The CDR3 reads CASSPRQGYNEQFF. DNA for the CDR3: TGTGCCAGTAGTCCGCGACAGGGATACAATGAGCAGTTCTTC.

The CDR3 is CASSPGGTEVEQFF. CDR3 nucleotide sequence: TGTGCCAGCAGCCCAGGCGGGACAGAAGTGGAGCAGTTCTTC. The chain has TRBV3-1 (or the pseudogene TRBV3-2) and TRBJ2-1; maybe TRBD1 (7 bases). V was trimmed by 4 bases and J by 10 bases, leaving 17 bases between them. Germline CDR1 LGHDT, CDR2 YNNKEL (reference sequence). The length of the CDR3 is 14 residues.

The V call is TRBV24-1, the J call TRBJ2-2; the match to TRBD2 covers 8 bases. Losses at the gene ends were 1 base for V and 2 bases for J; bases not matched to a gene: 5. Germline lookup yields CDR1 KGHDR and CDR2 SFDVKD. The CDR3 extends over 17 amino acids. The CDR3 loop is CATSDFGVAGNTGELFF. For the CDR3, the DNA is TGTGCCACCAGTGATTTTGGGGTAGCGGGAAACACCGGGGAGCTGTTTTTT.

The V gene is TRBV18, the J gene TRBJ1-1; 7 nucleotides match TRBD1. After removal of 3 bases from V and 8 bases from J, the junction contained 6 bases not matched to a gene. CDR3 length: 13 amino acids. Looked up from germline, CDR1 is KGHSH and CDR2 is LQKENI. For the CDR3, the DNA is TGTGCCAGCTCACCTGATATGGACAGGGAAGCTTTCTTT. It encodes CASSPDMDREAFF.

The CDR3 loop is CASSPWTVLDSYEQYF. The CDR3 coding sequence is TGTGCCAGCAGCCCGTGGACAGTATTAGACTCCTACGAGCAGTACTTC. The J gene is TRBJ2-7, the V gene TRBV11-2, with TRBD1 as a possible D gene (6 bases). CDR1 is SGHAT and CDR2 is FQNNGV in the germline V gene. V was shortened by 5 bases and J by 0 bases, with 17 bases between the two germline ends. This CDR3 has 16 residues.

The rearrangement uses TRBV7-2 and TRBJ2-7, with TRBD1 as a possible D gene (6 bases). The ends were cut back, 4 bases at V and 7 bases at J, with 17 bases in the middle. The CDR3 runs 14 residues. CDR1 and CDR2 from the germline V gene are SGHTA and FQGNSA. This CDR3 reads CASSYRDTRLEQYF. The CDR3 bases are TGTGCCAGCAGCTACCGGGACACCAGGTTGGAGCAGTACTTC.

This clone was detected only a few times. The gene calls are TRBV2 and TRBJ1-4, with a possible D match to TRBD1 (5 bases). Germline values: CDR1 SNHLY, CDR2 FYNNEI. This CDR3 is built from 15 residues. Trimming cost V 10 bases and J 6 bases, with 21 bases left between them. The CDR3 is CATQGAGGIYEKLFF. The CDR3, as DNA: TGTGCCACCCAGGGTGCCGGGGGAATCTATGAAAAACTGTTTTTT.

Of note for this clone: The junction departs from germline at one end; a sequencing error may be responsible. The chain combines TRBV30 with TRBJ1-5; 9 nucleotides align to TRBD1. The CDR3 consists of 14 residues. CDR1 and CDR2 (germline): GTSNPN, SVGIG (reference sequence). CDR3 in amino acids: CTWSGTGPFGPQHF. The CDR3, as DNA: TGTACCTGGAGTGGGACAGGGCCTTTTGGGCCCCAGCATTTT. Based on the CDR3 plus reference TRBV30 and TRBJ1-5, the full variable domain is SQTIHQWPATLVQPVGSPLSLECTVEGTSNPNLYWYRQAAGRGLQLLFYSVGIGQISSEVPQNLSASRPQDRQFILSSKKLLLSDSGFYLCTWSGTGPFGPQHFGDGTRLSIL.

CDR3 DNA: TGTGCCAGCAGTGGTCTGTCGGGGGGAGAGACCCAGTACTTC. It yields the protein CASSGLSGGETQYF. The rearrangement joins TRBV28 to TRBJ2-5; the match to TRBD2 covers 7 bases. The trim removed 5 bases at V and 4 bases at J, leaving 7 bases unmatched. This CDR3 has 14 residues. CDR1 and CDR2 (germline): MDHEN, SYDVKM.

The V gene is TRBV27, the J gene TRBJ2-7; D is unresolved. Trimming removed 4 bases from V and 4 bases from J, with 17 bases in between. The CDR3 length is 15 residues. CDR1 is MNHEY and CDR2 is SMNVEV in the germline V gene (reference sequence). In DNA, the CDR3 is TGTGCCAGCAGTTCGGATCCTACTAAACGTTACGAGCAGTACTTC. It is translated as CASSSDPTKRYEQYF.

V and J are TRBV7-2 and TRBJ1-6; 7 bases are shared with TRBD1. The CDR3 extends over 13 amino acids. The V segment lost 0 bases and the J segment 11 bases; nucleotides outside the gene matches: 1. The germline gives CDR1 SGHTA, CDR2 FQGNSA. Here the CDR3 DNA reads TGTGCCAGCAGCTTAGCGCAGGGGGCACCCCTCCACTTT. This gives the protein CASSLAQGAPLHF.

The rearrangement joins TRBV5-1 to TRBJ2-7, with a possible D match to TRBD2 (6 bases). V lost 0 bases, J lost 1 base, and 14 bases lay in between. CDR1 SGHRS and CDR2 YFSETQ come from the germline V gene. This CDR3 has 16 amino acids. In DNA, the CDR3 is TGCGCCAGCAGCTTGGAGTCAGGGAGGCGGTCCTACGAGCAGTACTTC. Translating it yields CASSLESGRRSYEQYF.

The J gene is TRBJ2-4, the V gene TRBV4-3; 7 positions match TRBD1. From germline, CDR1 is LGHNA and CDR2 YSLEER. V lost 4 bases to trimming and J lost 1 base; unmatched junction nucleotides: 7. The CDR3 is made up of 16 amino acids. As DNA, the CDR3 is TGCGCCAGCAGCCTGGGGACAGTTGGGGCCAAAAACATTCAGTACTTC. It encodes CASSLGTVGAKNIQYF.